A selection of T cell receptor beta chains follows, all from one sample in a study of Graves' ophthalmopathy and Graves' hyperthyroidism. TCRdb processed the multiplex PCR reads anew with MiXCR; each CDR3 protein has one entry. The data contain around 660,000 distinct CDR3 sequences, about 40% of them singletons. The sequenced sample was peripheral blood. The receptor set was obtained from an adult man with Graves' ophthalmopathy. Both conserved end residues are part of each CDR3. A D gene is named only where the DNA matches it firmly. Size values are once, few and many counts, or a class for expanded clones, and some rows have none.

v_call	j_call	d_call	clone_size	cdr3_nt	cdr3_aa
TRBV2	TRBJ1-1	-	-	TGTGCCAGCAGCTGGCCGGGGGAGCTGAACACTGAAGCTTTCTTT	CASSWPGELNTEAFF
TRBV12-3/TRBV12-4	TRBJ2-7	TRBD1	once	TGTGCCAGCAGTCGGGACAGGGCCACCTACGAGCAGTACTTC	CASSRDRATYEQYF
TRBV11-2	TRBJ2-7	-	-	TGTGCCAGCAGCTGGAGAATCGCCGACAGGACCGAGCAGTACTTC	CASSWRIADRTEQYF
TRBV19	TRBJ1-5	TRBD1	many	TGTGCCAGTAGTATCATCACAGGGGGACGCAATCAGCCCCAGCATTTT	CASSIITGGRNQPQHF
TRBV10-3	TRBJ1-1	-	many	TGTGCCATCAGTTCGCAACCGGGCACTGAAGCTTTCTTT	CAISSQPGTEAFF
TRBV12-3/TRBV12-4	TRBJ1-2	-	many	TGTGCCAGCAGCCCTACCATCGGGGACAACTATGGCTACACCTTC	CASSPTIGDNYGYTF
TRBV24-1	TRBJ1-5	TRBD1	-	TGTGCCACCAGTGACCAGACAGGGAGGGACCAGCCCCAGCATTTT	CATSDQTGRDQPQHF
TRBV13	TRBJ2-7	-	many	TGTGCCAGCAGGAATCTGGGGCATAACTACGAGCAGTACTTC	CASRNLGHNYEQYF
TRBV2	TRBJ2-7	TRBD2	-	TGCGCCAGTGAATGGGGGGGACGATCCTACGAGCAGTACTTC	CASEWGGRSYEQYF
TRBV2	TRBJ1-1	TRBD1	-	TGTGCCTGGAGTGTACTCAGGGGGGACACTGAAGCTTTCTTT	CAWSVLRGDTEAFF
TRBV20-1	TRBJ1-1	-	once	TGCAGTGCTGGCGATGTCGACACTGAAGCTTTCTTT	CSAGDVDTEAFF
TRBV6-6	TRBJ2-5	-	few	TGTGCCAGCAGTTACCCCCCGGGGCGGGGTACGGAGACCCAGTACTTC	CASSYPPGRGTETQYF
TRBV11-2	TRBJ2-1	-	-	TGTGCCAGCAGCTCCCTCGGGACTCCGTCCTACAATGAGCAGTTCTTC	CASSSLGTPSYNEQFF
TRBV25-1	TRBJ1-1	TRBD1	-	TGTGCCAGCAGTGAATTCACTCAGGGAGGGACAGGTTTTGTCTTT	CASSEFTQGGTGFVF
TRBV6-6	TRBJ1-1	-	many	TGTGCCAGCAGACCCTACCGGGCCCACACTGAAGCTTTCTTT	CASRPYRAHTEAFF
TRBV7-2	TRBJ1-2	TRBD1	-	TGTGCCAGCAGCTACCTTGGACAGGGGGCCGGAATTAACTATGGCTACACCTTC	CASSYLGQGAGINYGYTF
TRBV20-1	TRBJ1-6	-	many	TGCAGTGCTAGGAGCCAGCCGGAGTGGGCCCTCCACTTT	CSARSQPEWALHF
TRBV11-3	TRBJ2-7	-	-	TGTGCCAGCAGCCCCACGGCGGGGCTCGACTCCTACGAGCAGTACTTC	CASSPTAGLDSYEQYF
TRBV4-1	TRBJ2-5	-	few	TGCGCCAGCAGCCAAATACTAGTAACTCAAGAGACCCAGTACTTC	CASSQILVTQETQYF
TRBV5-1	TRBJ2-5	-	many	TGCGCCAGCAGTCTCCAGGGGGGGAAGACCCAGTACTTC	CASSLQGGKTQYF
TRBV6-4	TRBJ1-6	-	-	TGTGCCAGCAGTTACTCGATGCTCCGTGACATATCTTCACCCCTCCACTTT	CASSYSMLRDISSPLHF
TRBV6-6	TRBJ1-6	-	few	TGTGCCAGCAGTTACTCCCCTTCTAGCTCCTATAATTCACCCCTCCACTTT	CASSYSPSSSYNSPLHF
TRBV10-3	TRBJ1-2	-	-	TGTGCCATCAGACGCGACTATGACTACACCTTC	CAIRRDYDYTF
TRBV20-1	TRBJ1-1	-	many	TGCAGTGCTCCCATGGCACTGAACACTGAAGCTTTCTTT	CSAPMALNTEAFF
TRBV7-2	TRBJ2-5	-	many	TGTGCCAGCAGCTTATTGGTGGCGGAGGGGAACCAAGAGACCCAGTACTTC	CASSLLVAEGNQETQYF
TRBV5-1	TRBJ1-2	-	many	TGCGCCAGCAGCTTGTGGTCCAGGGACTATGGCTACACCTTC	CASSLWSRDYGYTF
TRBV20-1	TRBJ1-6	-	many	TGCAGTGCTAGAGTGGGGGCGCAGAGTTCACCCCTCCACTTT	CSARVGAQSSPLHF
TRBV19	TRBJ2-5	TRBD1	few	TGTGCCAGTAGTATGGGGACAGGGAGGCAAGAGACCCAGTACTTC	CASSMGTGRQETQYF
TRBV19	TRBJ1-2	TRBD1	-	TGTGCCAGTAGTACCGGACAGGGGAGGGTTGGCTACACCTTC	CASSTGQGRVGYTF
TRBV7-3	TRBJ1-3	TRBD1	-	TGTGCCAGCAGCGGAATTCGACAGGGGGAAGGAAACACCATATATTTT	CASSGIRQGEGNTIYF
TRBV12-3/TRBV12-4	TRBJ1-1	-	many	TGTGCCAGCAGTTTCCGTGCTGAAGCTTTCTTT	CASSFRAEAFF
TRBV10-3	TRBJ2-2	TRBD1	many	TGTGCCATCCTCGCAGGGGGCAGGAACACCGGGGAGCTGTTTTTT	CAILAGGRNTGELFF
TRBV7-9	TRBJ2-5	-	many	TGTGCCAGCAGCGGACGGGACGGACAAGAGACCCAGTACTTC	CASSGRDGQETQYF
TRBV29-1	TRBJ2-7	TRBD1	many	TGCAGCGTTGCGGACAGGGATGGTCGGGGGACCTACGAGCAGTACTTC	CSVADRDGRGTYEQYF
TRBV7-2	TRBJ1-2	-	-	TGTGCCAGCAGCTACCACCAGGGAGCGGGTGGCTACACCTTC	CASSYHQGAGGYTF
TRBV7-3	TRBJ2-5	TRBD2	-	TGTGCCAGCAGCTATAGCGGGGGGGGGGAGACCCAGTACTTC	CASSYSGGGETQYF
TRBV12-3/TRBV12-4	TRBJ2-7	TRBD2	many	TGTGCCAGCAGGGCCAATAGCGGGAGAAGGCACGAGCAGTACTTC	CASRANSGRRHEQYF
TRBV29-1	TRBJ1-3	-	-	TGCAGCGTTGCGGGGGACCAGAACACCATATATTTT	CSVAGDQNTIYF
TRBV7-2	TRBJ2-5	-	-	TGTGCCAGCAGCTCTACGGGCAGGGGAGGAGTAGGGACCCAGTACTTC	CASSSTGRGGVGTQYF
TRBV4-1	TRBJ2-5	-	many	TGCGCCAGCAGCCAGAGCCCAGAGGAGACCCAGTACTTC	CASSQSPEETQYF
TRBV30	TRBJ1-6	-	-	TGTGCCTGCCATCCAGGGAATTCACCCCTCCACTTT	CACHPGNSPLHF
TRBV7-9	TRBJ2-7	TRBD1	few	TGTGCCAGCAGCACACCGGGACAGGGCGTGTACGAGCAGTACTTC	CASSTPGQGVYEQYF
TRBV2	TRBJ1-3	-	many	TGTGCCACCGTCCCAGGGACCTCTGGAAACACCATATATTTT	CATVPGTSGNTIYF